This T cell receptor (beta chain) originates from a study of blood T cell repertoires in COVID-19. About the research overall: Specimens from acute and convalescent COVID-19 originated in the United States, Italy and Spain. From T cells, B-cell-depleted T cells, or PBMCs came the material, which was cDNA or gDNA.

Original processing notes: Amplification of reference gene primers provided the estimated nucleated cell counts. Measured with immunoSEQ multiplex PCR; TCRdb has only the in-frame clones, and not every one. The DNA was the basis for D and trimming; V, J and clone size are from that table. The sample has a few hundred thousand clones, 70% to 90% seen once. This CDR3 has 15 residues. CDR1 and CDR2 (germline): KGHSH, LQKENI. V dropped 3 bases and J dropped 4; count of bases not matched to a gene: 4. Sequenced material: PBMCs or T cells enriched from blood (not recorded which). The chain combines TRBV18 with TRBJ2-3, with 10 bases identical to TRBD1. The origin of this receptor is a man aged 30 to 45 who had recovered from COVID-19. The CDR3 region has the DNA TGTGCCAGCTCACCGACAGGGGGCGACGCAGATACGCAGTATTTT. Its translation: CASSPTGGDADTQYF.